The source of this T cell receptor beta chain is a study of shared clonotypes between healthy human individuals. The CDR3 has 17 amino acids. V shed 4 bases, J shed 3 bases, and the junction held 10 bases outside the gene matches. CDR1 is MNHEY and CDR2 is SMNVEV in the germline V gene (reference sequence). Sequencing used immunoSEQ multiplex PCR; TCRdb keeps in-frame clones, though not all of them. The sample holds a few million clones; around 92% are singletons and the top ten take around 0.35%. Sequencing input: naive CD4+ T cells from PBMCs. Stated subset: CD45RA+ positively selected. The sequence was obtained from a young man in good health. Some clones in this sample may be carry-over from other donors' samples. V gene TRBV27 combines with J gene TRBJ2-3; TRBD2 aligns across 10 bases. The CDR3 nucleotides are TGTGCCAGCAGTTCCTACCGCCTAGCGGGAGCAACAGATACGCAGTATTTT. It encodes CASSSYRLAGATDTQYF.